Shown below are 27 T cell receptor beta chains from a single sample sequenced in a study of blood T cell repertoires in COVID-19. Profiled with immunoSEQ multiplex PCR; TCRdb holds only in-frame clones, not every one. There are about 240,000 clones in the sample; approximately 83% occur only once, and around 3.5% lies in the top ten. The sample was PBMCs or T cells enriched from blood (not recorded which). The receptors stem from a woman between 40 and 50 years old who had been exposed to COVID-19.

The chain couples TRBV10-3 to TRBJ1-4, with D perhaps matching TRBD1 (6 bases). The V gene lost 3 bases and the J gene lost 1 base, with 15 bases spanning the gap. The CDR3 consists of 17 residues. From germline, CDR1 is ENHRY and CDR2 SYGVKD. CDR3: CAISEGRGTVTNEKLFF. The CDR3, as DNA: TGTGCCATCAGTGAAGGGAGGGGGACGGTAACTAATGAAAAACTGTTTTTT.

The chain links TRBV7-9 to TRBJ1-1; tentatively, D is TRBD1 (6 bases). The V gene's germline CDR1 is SEHNR and CDR2 FQNEAQ (reference sequence). V was trimmed by 5 bases and J by 4 bases, leaving 14 bases between them. The CDR3 runs to 14 residues. The DNA of the CDR3 is TGTGCCAGCAGCCCCGGGGGGGGCCGCACTGAAGCTTTCTTT. This sequence encodes CASSPGGGRTEAFF.

The chain has TRBV9 and TRBJ1-1; a possible D gene is TRBD1 (5 bases). The CDR3 extends over 13 amino acids. Germline V gene data show CDR1 as SGDLS and CDR2 as YYNGEE. Trimming took off 1 base at V and 5 bases at J, with 9 bases between the two ends. CDR3 coding DNA: TGTGCCAGCAGCGTAACAGGAGGGACTGAAGCTTTCTTT. Translated, it gives CASSVTGGTEAFF.

The chain uses TRBV27 and TRBJ1-1; D not resolved. V lost 3 bases and J lost 4, with 3 bases in between. The CDR3 is made up of 11 amino acids. In germline, CDR1 is MNHEY, CDR2 SMNVEV (reference sequence). In DNA form, the CDR3 reads TGTGCCAGCAGTTTCGGCACTGAAGCTTTCTTT. Protein: CASSFGTEAFF.

The V call is TRBV5-1, the J call TRBJ1-2; D is possibly TRBD1 (5 bases). Looked up from germline, CDR1 is SGHRS and CDR2 is YFSETQ. This CDR3 has 13 amino acids. V was trimmed by 4 bases and J by 5 bases, leaving 12 bases between them. CDR3 sequence: CASSIDRKYGYTF. As DNA, the CDR3 is TGCGCCAGCAGCATCGACAGAAAGTATGGCTACACCTTC.

The rearrangement joins TRBV7-9 to TRBJ2-2; perhaps TRBD1 as D (5 bases). V lost 4 bases to trimming and J lost 4 bases, with 13 bases between them. The CDR3 totals 15 residues. Germline CDR1 is SEHNR and CDR2 is FQNEAQ (reference sequence). The CDR3 loop is CASSSLFRGTGELFF. The CDR3 coding sequence is TGTGCCAGCAGCTCCTTATTTAGGGGCACCGGGGAGCTGTTTTTT.

The V gene is TRBV18, the J gene TRBJ2-7, with TRBD1 identical over 9 bases. The ends lost 3 bases at V and 2 bases at J; junction bases unmatched: 2. From germline, CDR1 is KGHSH and CDR2 LQKENI. The CDR3 runs to 14 residues. The CDR3 nucleotides are TGTGCCAGCTCACCCGGGACAGGGCCCTACGAGCAGTACTTC. Residues: CASSPGTGPYEQYF.

This clone was picked up a small number of times. This chain connects TRBV3-1 (or the pseudogene TRBV3-2) to TRBJ1-1, with D maybe TRBD1 (6 bases). The V gene's germline CDR1 is LGHDT and CDR2 YNNKEL (reference sequence). The CDR3 is 15 residues long. Trimming stripped 1 base from V and 8 bases from J, with 17 bases between. The CDR3 region has the DNA TGTGCCAGCAGCCAAGCCGGGACATACCTTGGGGAAGCTTTCTTT. Encoded protein: CASSQAGTYLGEAFF.

This chain links TRBV11-3 with TRBJ2-1; weak D call: TRBD2 (7 bases). This CDR3 is built from 13 residues. V was cut by 11 bases and J by 5 bases, with 16 bases left in between. Germline V CDR1 and CDR2: SGHNT, YENEEA. This chain's CDR3 is CARRGACNNEQFF. CDR3 in DNA: TGTGCCCGACGGGGGGCGTGCAACAATGAGCAGTTCTTC.

The CDR3 region is CSVEGLGDTEAFF. For the CDR3, the DNA is TGCAGCGTTGAGGGATTAGGGGACACTGAAGCTTTCTTT. The chain is built from TRBV29-1 and TRBJ1-1, with D perhaps matching TRBD1 (5 bases). This CDR3 contains 13 residues. With 3 bases removed from V and 3 bases from J, the gap between germline ends came to 11 bases. Germline CDR1 SQVTM, CDR2 ANQGSEA.

The chain has TRBV11-2 and TRBJ2-2; maybe TRBD2 (7 bases). This CDR3 is built from 15 residues. Looked up from germline, CDR1 is SGHAT and CDR2 is FQNNGV. Trimming cost V 5 bases and J 6 bases, with 16 bases left between them. The CDR3: CASSKPGGPSGELFF. The CDR3 nucleotides are TGTGCCAGCAGCAAACCCGGGGGGCCGTCCGGGGAGCTGTTTTTT.

V is TRBV19 and J is TRBJ1-1; D not resolved. Germline CDR1 and CDR2: LNHDA and SQIVND (reference sequence). Trimming took off 3 bases at V and 8 bases at J, with 7 bases between the two ends. The CDR3 contains 11 residues. In nucleotides, the CDR3 is TGTGCCAGTAGTATGTGGAGGGAAGCTTTCTTT. It specifies CASSMWREAFF.

The chain is built from TRBV6-5 and TRBJ1-5; D is perhaps TRBD1 (6 bases). The V and J ends lost 6 bases and 1 base respectively, with 7 bases between them. CDR1 and CDR2 from the germline V gene are MNHEY and SVGAGI. The CDR3 loop spans 13 amino acids. The DNA of the CDR3 is TGTGCCAGCAGAGACAGGAGCAATCAGCCCCAGCATTTT. Amino acids: CASRDRSNQPQHF.

This chain uses TRBV4-1 with TRBJ2-7; 11 bases align to TRBD2. This CDR3 contains 19 residues. After removal of 3 bases from V and 0 bases from J, the junction contained 13 bases not matched to a gene. CDR1 MGHRA and CDR2 YSYEKL come from the germline V gene. The CDR3 region has the DNA TGCGCCAGCAGCCAGGAACCAGGACTAGCGGGCCAGAGCTCCTACGAGCAGTACTTC. It yields the protein CASSQEPGLAGQSSYEQYF.

CDR3: CAKQRAERQPQHF. The CDR3 DNA sequence: TGTGCCAAGCAGAGGGCCGAGAGACAGCCCCAGCATTTT. V and J are TRBV2 and TRBJ1-5, with D hard to call. The CDR3 loop spans 13 amino acids. The V gene's germline CDR1 is SNHLY and CDR2 FYNNEI. Trimming took 10 bases from V and 7 from J, leaving 17 bases between them.

This chain joins TRBV6-5 and TRBJ2-1; possible D gene TRBD1, 6 bases. CDR1 and CDR2 (germline): MNHEY, SVGAGI. Trimming left V 7 bases short and J 5 bases short, with 12 bases between. The CDR3 extends over 13 amino acids. The CDR3 spells CASTPNRDNEQFF. CDR3 nucleotide sequence: TGTGCCAGCACCCCTAACAGGGACAATGAGCAGTTCTTC.

The gene calls are TRBV19 and TRBJ2-1, with TRBD2 as a possible D gene (5 bases). CDR3 size: 17 residues. Germline V lookup: CDR1 LNHDA, CDR2 SQIVND (reference sequence). Trimming took 3 bases from V and 2 from J, leaving 17 bases between them. This CDR3 is CASSIRGSVPPYNEQFF. The CDR3, as DNA: TGTGCCAGTAGTATTCGGGGTTCGGTACCCCCCTACAATGAGCAGTTCTTC.

The rearrangement uses TRBV5-4 and TRBJ2-4; 9 bases line up with TRBD1. Trimming took 4 bases from V and 8 from J; bases not matched to a gene: 4. The CDR3 has 13 amino acids. Per the germline V gene, CDR1 is SGHNT and CDR2 is YYREEE (reference sequence). The CDR3 region is CASSVDRGHIQYF. CDR3 nucleotides: TGTGCCAGCAGCGTGGACAGGGGACACATTCAGTACTTC.

This clone was detected only a few times. The rearrangement links TRBV6-1 to TRBJ1-5; D gene unclear. Germline CDR1 and CDR2: MNHNS and SASEGT. The CDR3 is 13 amino acids. V was pared by 2 bases and J by 8 bases, with 10 bases between. The CDR3 loop reads CASSERFQEPQHF. In DNA, the CDR3 is TGTGCCAGCAGTGAACGATTTCAGGAGCCCCAGCATTTT.

CDR3 in amino acids: CASSVEAGALNTEAFF. The CDR3 bases are TGTGCCAGCAGCGTAGAAGCAGGGGCCTTGAACACTGAAGCTTTCTTT. The chain is built from TRBV9 and TRBJ1-1, with D possibly TRBD1 on 6 matching bases. The CDR3 is 16 amino acids. V was trimmed by 0 bases and J by 0 bases, leaving 12 bases between them. The V gene's germline CDR1 is SGDLS and CDR2 YYNGEE.

This clone was seen more than once but under ten times. The rearrangement uses TRBV3-1 (or the pseudogene TRBV3-2) and TRBJ1-2; 10 bases agree with TRBD1. The J segment lost 5 bases and the V segment lost 4 bases, leaving 4 bases of the junction unmatched. The CDR3 has 14 residues. CDR1 is LGHDT, CDR2 YNNKEL, per germline (reference sequence). As DNA, the CDR3 is TGTGCCAGCAGCCCGGACAGGGGGGGGTATGGCTACACCTTC. As protein: CASSPDRGGYGYTF.

The rearrangement joins TRBV15 to TRBJ2-3; 9 bases are a match to TRBD2. The CDR3 extends over 17 amino acids. The J segment lost 3 bases and the V segment lost 0 bases, leaving 7 bases of the junction unmatched. CDR1 is LNHNV and CDR2 is YYDKDF in the germline V gene (reference sequence). The CDR3: CATSRDRLAGITDTQYF. The CDR3 DNA is TGTGCCACCAGCAGAGATCGTCTAGCGGGGATAACAGATACGCAGTATTTT.

The gene calls are TRBV11-3 and TRBJ2-5; D might be TRBD1 (5 bases). CDR3 size: 15 residues. The V gene lost 3 bases and the J gene lost 4 bases, with 15 bases spanning the gap. The germline V gene encodes CDR1 SGHNT and CDR2 YENEEA. The CDR3 nucleotides read TGTGCCAGCAGCTTTGGGGCTACCCGTGGAGAGACCCAGTACTTC. It specifies CASSFGATRGETQYF.

In DNA, the CDR3 is TGTGCCAGTAGTATAGGGTCAGGGTCGGATACGCAGTATTTT. Translating gives CASSIGSGSDTQYF. The chain combines TRBV19 with TRBJ2-3; weak D call: TRBD1 (5 bases). CDR1 is LNHDA and CDR2 is SQIVND in the germline V gene (reference sequence). CDR3 size: 14 residues. The ends were cut back, 1 base at V and 6 bases at J, with 11 bases in the middle.

This chain uses TRBV15 with TRBJ2-3, with TRBD2 matching 7 bases. The CDR3 is 17 residues long. Germline lookup yields CDR1 LNHNV and CDR2 YYDKDF (reference sequence). Trimming at V came to 0 bases and at J to 2 bases, leaving 8 bases not matched to a gene. CDR3 nucleotides: TGTGCCACCAGCAGAGATCCGGGCGGGGGAACCACAGATACGCAGTATTTT. Translated: CATSRDPGGGTTDTQYF.

The CDR3 nucleotides are TGCGCCAGCAGCCATGAGGGGGATTTCCGCGGCTACACCTTC. This encodes CASSHEGDFRGYTF. The V and J genes are TRBV4-1 and TRBJ1-2, with D possibly TRBD1 on 6 matching bases. The V end was cut by 3 bases, the J end by 8 bases, with 16 bases between. CDR1 and CDR2 from the germline V gene are MGHRA and YSYEKL. This CDR3 region has 14 residues.

This rearrangement joins TRBV14 to TRBJ1-6, with D perhaps TRBD1 (5 bases). Germline assignment: CDR1 SGHDN and CDR2 FVKESK. The CDR3 spans 14 residues. Trimming cost V 1 base and J 10 bases, with 11 bases left between them. CDR3 coding DNA: TGTGCCAGCAGCCAAGCGCAGGGTGTCTCACCCCTCCACTTT. It yields the protein CASSQAQGVSPLHF.